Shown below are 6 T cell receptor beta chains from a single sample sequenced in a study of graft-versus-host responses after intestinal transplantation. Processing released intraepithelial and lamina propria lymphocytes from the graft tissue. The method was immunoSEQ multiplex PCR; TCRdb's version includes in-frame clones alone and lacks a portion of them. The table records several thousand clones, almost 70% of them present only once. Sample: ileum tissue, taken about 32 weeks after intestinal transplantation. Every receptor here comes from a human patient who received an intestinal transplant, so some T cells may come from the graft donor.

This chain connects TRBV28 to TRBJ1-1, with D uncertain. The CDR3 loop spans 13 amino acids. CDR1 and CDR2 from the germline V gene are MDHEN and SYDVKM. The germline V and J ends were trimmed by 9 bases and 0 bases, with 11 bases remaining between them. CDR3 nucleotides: TGTGCCAGTTCCGGGGTCTTGAACACTGAAGCTTTCTTT. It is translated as CASSGVLNTEAFF. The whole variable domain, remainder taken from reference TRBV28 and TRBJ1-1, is DVKVTQSSRYLVKRTGEKVFLECVQDMDHENMFWYRQDPGLGLRLIYFSYDVKMKEKGDIPEGYSVSREKKERFSLILESASTNQTSMYLCASSGVLNTEAFFGQGTRLTVV.

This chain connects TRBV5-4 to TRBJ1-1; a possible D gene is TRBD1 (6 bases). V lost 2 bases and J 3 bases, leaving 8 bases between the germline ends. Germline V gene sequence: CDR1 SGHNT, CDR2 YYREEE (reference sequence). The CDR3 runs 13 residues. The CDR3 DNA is TGTGCCAGCAGCTTTGAGGGGGACACTGAAGCTTTCTTT. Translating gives CASSFEGDTEAFF.

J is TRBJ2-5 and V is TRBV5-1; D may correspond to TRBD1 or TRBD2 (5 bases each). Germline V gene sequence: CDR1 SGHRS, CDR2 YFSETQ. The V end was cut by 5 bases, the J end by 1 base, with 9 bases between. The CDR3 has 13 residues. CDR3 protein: CASSTGLQETQYF. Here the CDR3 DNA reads TGCGCCAGCAGTACAGGACTCCAAGAGACCCAGTACTTC.

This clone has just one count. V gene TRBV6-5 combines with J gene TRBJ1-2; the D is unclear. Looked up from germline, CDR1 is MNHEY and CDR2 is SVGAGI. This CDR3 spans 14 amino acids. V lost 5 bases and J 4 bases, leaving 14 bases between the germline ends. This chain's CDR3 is CASSESTKTYGYTF. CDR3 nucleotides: TGTGCCAGCAGTGAATCCACGAAAACCTATGGCTACACCTTC.

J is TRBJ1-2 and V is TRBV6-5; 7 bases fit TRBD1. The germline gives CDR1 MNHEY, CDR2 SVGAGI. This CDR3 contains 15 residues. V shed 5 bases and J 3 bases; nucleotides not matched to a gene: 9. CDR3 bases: TGTGCCAGCAGTCTATCGACAGGGAGGTACTATGGCTACACCTTC. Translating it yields CASSLSTGRYYGYTF.

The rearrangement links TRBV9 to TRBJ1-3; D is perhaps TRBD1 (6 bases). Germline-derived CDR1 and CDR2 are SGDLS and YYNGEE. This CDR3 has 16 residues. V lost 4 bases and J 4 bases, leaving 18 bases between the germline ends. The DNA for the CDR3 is TGTGCCAGCAGCCCCTTCTGGGGGCGTTCGGGAAACACCATATATTTT. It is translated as CASSPFWGRSGNTIYF.